This entry lists 9 T cell receptor beta chains sequenced from one sample in a study of T cell clonality in common variable immunodeficiency. Whole-study findings and limits: Fewer deletions and N-nucleotide insertions were reportedly seen in common variable immunodeficiency TCR beta sequences.

Measured with immunoSEQ multiplex PCR; TCRdb has only the in-frame clones, and not every one. In total, the table holds fewer than 20,000 clones. These TCRs are of unknown antigen specificity. Material: peripheral blood mononuclear cells. Receptors were obtained from a human donor with common variable immunodeficiency.

The sequenced part of the CDR3 DNA is TGTGCCAGCAGCCAAACAGCAGGGGGCCTCATGAACACTGAA. As protein: CASSQTAGGLMNTE. In full, the CDR3 reads CASSQTAGGLMNTEAFF. The J gene is TRBJ1-1, the V gene TRBV7-3; 8 bases align to TRBD1. Read sequence stops 3 residues before the CDR3 end, and the germline J gene provides the missing end. CDR3 length equals 17 residues. Germline-derived CDR1 and CDR2 are SGHTA and FQGTGA. Trimming at V came to 5 bases and at J to 0 bases, leaving 11 bases not matched to a gene.

As for this clone: The CDR3 goes on 3 residues after the read ends, and that part is filled in from the germline J gene. The chain carries TRBV2 and TRBJ2-3, with a possible D match to TRBD2 (7 bases). Germline CDR1 SNHLY, CDR2 FYNNEI. The germline V and J ends were trimmed by 6 bases and 4 bases, with 20 bases remaining between them. The CDR3 spans 16 residues. Incomplete CDR3 DNA: TGTGCCAGCAGGGCTACATTAGGGGGGGCGGCAGATACG. It specifies CASRATLGGAADT. The entire CDR3 protein reads CASRATLGGAADTQYF.

This chain's CDR3 is CASVRGANTDTQYF. The CDR3 bases that were read are TGTGCCAGCGTGCGGGGGGCTAACACAGATACG. This chain uses TRBV2 with TRBJ2-3; 8 bases are a match to TRBD2. The CDR3 end lies 3 residues beyond the end of the read and is filled in from the germline J gene. The junction had 6 bases not matched to a gene; V was cut back by 8 bases and J by 2 bases. Germline values: CDR1 SNHLY, CDR2 FYNNEI. The CDR3 is 14 residues long.

In regard to this clone: The read finishes 3 residues shy of the CDR3 end, and the germline J gene is used to complete it. The chain links TRBV5-1 to TRBJ1-1; 7 bases map to TRBD1. V was clipped by 4 bases and J by 3 bases; unmatched bases: 3. Germline V CDR1 and CDR2: SGHRS, YFSETQ. The CDR3 spans 13 residues. CDR3 sequence: CASSRDSDTEAFF. Partial CDR3 DNA: TGCGCCAGCAGCCGGGACAGCGACACTGAA. The entire variable domain, with the rest obtained from reference TRBV5-1 and TRBJ1-1, is as follows: KAGVTQTPRYLIKTRGQQVTLSCSPISGHRSVSWYQQTPGQGLQFLFEYFSETQRNKGNFPGRFSGRQFSNSRSEMNVSTLELGDSALYLCASSRDSDTEAFFGQGTRLTVV.

A remark on this clone: Read data end 3 residues before the CDR3 end; the end is taken from the germline J gene. V is TRBV7-2 and J is TRBJ2-7, with TRBD2 matching 13 bases. The germline gives CDR1 SGHTA, CDR2 FQGNSA. With 5 bases clipped from V and 6 bases from J, the junction kept 4 bases outside the gene matches. The CDR3 runs 14 residues. Partial CDR3 DNA: TGTGCCAGCAGCGTGGGACTAGCGGGGATCGAG. Protein sequence: CASSVGLAGIE. The full CDR3 reads CASSVGLAGIEQYF.

Comments on this clone: The read gets to within 3 residues of the CDR3 end, and the germline J gene fills in the rest. The rearrangement joins TRBV4-1 to TRBJ2-2, with D possibly matching TRBD2 (6 bases). The CDR3 runs 16 residues. Per the germline V gene, CDR1 is MGHRA and CDR2 is YSYEKL. V was cut by 1 base and J by 6 bases, with 15 bases left in between. The CDR3 loop reads CASSQGRGALSGELFF. CDR3 DNA (partial): TGCGCCAGCAGCCAAGGACGCGGGGCGCTTTCCGGGGAG.

CDR3 sequence: CSARDSGTGPRYGYTF. CDR3 DNA, as far as it was read: TGCAGTGCTAGAGATTCGGGGACAGGGCCTCGGTATGGC. The chain links TRBV20-1 to TRBJ1-2; 9 bases are a match to TRBD1. Read data end 3 residues before the CDR3 end; the end is taken from the germline J gene. Germline-derived CDR1 and CDR2 are DFQATT and SNEGSKA (reference sequence). With 0 bases clipped from V and 5 bases from J, the junction kept 10 bases outside the gene matches. This CDR3 comprises 16 residues.

Judged by frequency, this clone is medium-sized (0.01 to 0.1%). The read halts 3 residues ahead of the CDR3 end, with the missing end drawn from the germline J gene. The gene calls are TRBV7-3 and TRBJ2-2, with D uncertain. Looked up from germline, CDR1 is SGHTA and CDR2 is FQGTGA. The CDR3 extends over 13 amino acids. Between the trimmed V and J ends, which lost 3 bases and 5 bases, there was a span of 7 bases. The part of the CDR3 DNA that was read is TGTGCCAGCAGCTTGACTGGGACCGGGGAG. This gives the protein CASSLTGTGE. The whole CDR3 protein reads CASSLTGTGELFF.

For this clone: The missing CDR3 end, 3 residues past where the read stops, is filled in from the germline J gene. This sequence joins TRBV7-2 and TRBJ1-1, with D perhaps matching TRBD1 (5 bases). This CDR3 is built from 13 residues. In germline, CDR1 is SGHTA, CDR2 FQGNSA. The germline V and J ends were trimmed by 2 bases and 7 bases, with 11 bases remaining between them. CDR3 protein: CASSLNGHGEAFF. The covered CDR3 bases are TGTGCCAGCAGCTTAAATGGACATGGTGAA. The full variable domain, rest sourced from reference TRBV7-2 and TRBJ1-1, is GAGVSQSPSNKVTEKGKDVELRCDPISGHTALYWYRQSLGQGLEFLIYFQGNSAPDKSGLPSDRFSAERTGGSVSTLTIQRTQQEDSAVYLCASSLNGHGEAFFGQGTRLTVV.